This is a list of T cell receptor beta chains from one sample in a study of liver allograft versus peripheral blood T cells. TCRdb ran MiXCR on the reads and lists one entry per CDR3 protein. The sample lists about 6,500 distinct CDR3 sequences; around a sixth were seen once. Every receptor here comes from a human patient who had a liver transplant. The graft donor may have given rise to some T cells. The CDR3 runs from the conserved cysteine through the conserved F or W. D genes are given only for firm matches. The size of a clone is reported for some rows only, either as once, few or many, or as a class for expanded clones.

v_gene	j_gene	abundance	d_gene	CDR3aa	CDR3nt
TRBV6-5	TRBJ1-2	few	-	CASSYGGYGYTF	TGTGCCAGCAGTTACGGGGGCTATGGCTACACCTTC
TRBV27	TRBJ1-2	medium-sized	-	CASSKGSGRHYGYTF	TGTGCCAGCAGCAAAGGGTCAGGTCGGCACTATGGCTACACCTTC
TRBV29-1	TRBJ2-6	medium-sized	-	CSVEEWESGANVLTF	TGCAGCGTTGAAGAATGGGAGTCTGGGGCCAACGTCCTGACTTTC
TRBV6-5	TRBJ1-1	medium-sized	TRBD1	CASSQNGQGGIEAFF	TGTGCCAGCAGTCAAAACGGACAGGGAGGGATTGAAGCTTTCTTT
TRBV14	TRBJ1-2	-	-	CASSPRELRYGYTF	TGTGCCAGCAGCCCCCGCGAGCTCCGATATGGCTACACCTTC
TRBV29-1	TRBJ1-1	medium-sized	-	CSVEAIGIEAFF	TGCAGCGTTGAAGCAATCGGAATTGAAGCTTTCTTT
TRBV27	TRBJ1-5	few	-	CASSLWEGNQPQHF	TGTGCCAGCAGTTTATGGGAAGGGAATCAGCCCCAGCATTTT
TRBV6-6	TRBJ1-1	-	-	CASSVGDTGYTEAFF	TGTGCCAGCAGCGTAGGGGACACAGGCTACACTGAAGCTTTCTTT
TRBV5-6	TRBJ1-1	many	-	CASSLRSLPMPEAFF	TGTGCCAGCAGCCTGCGGTCGCTTCCAATGCCTGAAGCTTTCTTT
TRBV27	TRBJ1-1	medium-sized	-	CASSLTAAMNTEAFF	TGTGCCAGCAGTTTAACGGCAGCCATGAACACTGAAGCTTTCTTT
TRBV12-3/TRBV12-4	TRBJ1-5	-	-	CASSLDQYNINQPQHF	TGTGCCAGCAGCCTTGACCAGTATAATATCAATCAGCCCCAGCATTTT
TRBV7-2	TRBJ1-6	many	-	CASSSRTEIYNSPLHF	TGTGCCAGCAGTTCTAGGACAGAAATTTATAATTCACCCCTCCACTTT
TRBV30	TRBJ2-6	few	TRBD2	CAWLPRRAGGSGANVLTF	TGTGCCTGGCTCCCCCGTAGGGCGGGGGGGTCGGGGGCCAACGTCCTGACTTTC
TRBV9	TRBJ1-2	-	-	CASSVAPQDVPSNYGYTF	TGTGCCAGCAGCGTAGCTCCCCAGGACGTTCCGTCTAACTATGGCTACACCTTC
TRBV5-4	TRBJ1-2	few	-	CASSFVAGPNYGYTF	TGTGCCAGCAGCTTCGTGGCAGGCCCCAACTATGGCTACACCTTC
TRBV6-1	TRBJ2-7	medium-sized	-	CASSSKDSESYEQYF	TGTGCCAGCAGTAGCAAGGACAGCGAATCCTACGAGCAGTACTTC
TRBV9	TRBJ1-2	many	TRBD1	CASSVEWGQGSHGYTF	TGTGCCAGCAGCGTAGAGTGGGGACAGGGGTCGCATGGCTACACCTTC
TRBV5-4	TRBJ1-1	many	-	CATSRGLTEAFF	TGTGCCACCTCTCGGGGGCTAACTGAAGCTTTCTTT
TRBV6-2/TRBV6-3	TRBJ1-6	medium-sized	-	CASSRQRFNSPLHF	TGTGCCAGCAGCCGACAGAGATTCAATTCACCCCTCCACTTT
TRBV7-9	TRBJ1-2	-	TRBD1	CASSQDRGHSNYGYTF	TGTGCCAGCAGCCAGGACAGGGGACATTCTAACTATGGCTACACCTTC
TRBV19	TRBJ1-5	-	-	CASGEDSNQPQHF	TGTGCCAGTGGAGAGGATAGCAATCAGCCCCAGCATTTT
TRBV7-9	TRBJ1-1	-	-	CASTPGQQNTEAFF	TGTGCCAGCACCCCAGGACAGCAGAACACTGAAGCTTTCTTT
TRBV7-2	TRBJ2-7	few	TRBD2	CASSLLGLAGGYEQYF	TGTGCCAGCAGCTTACTGGGACTAGCGGGGGGTTACGAGCAGTACTTC
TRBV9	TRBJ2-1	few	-	CASSDRRDEQFF	TGTGCCAGCAGCGACCGTAGGGATGAGCAGTTCTTC
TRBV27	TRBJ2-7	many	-	CASRNSYEQYF	TGTGCCAGCAGGAACAGCTACGAGCAGTACTTC
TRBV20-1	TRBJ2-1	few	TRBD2	CSAPTTSGGLLNEQFF	TGCAGTGCCCCTACGACTAGCGGGGGCCTACTCAATGAGCAGTTCTTC
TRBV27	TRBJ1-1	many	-	CASSPYREDTEAFF	TGTGCCAGCAGTCCCTACAGGGAGGACACTGAAGCTTTCTTT
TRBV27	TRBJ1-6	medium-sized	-	CASSTGGGLGSPLHF	TGTGCCAGCAGTACCGGCGGGGGTTTAGGATCACCCCTCCACTTT
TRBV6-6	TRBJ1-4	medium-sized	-	CASRPSRKTNEKLFF	TGTGCCAGCAGGCCCTCCAGGAAGACTAATGAAAAACTGTTTTTT
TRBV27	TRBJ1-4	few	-	CASSLQGTNEKLFF	TGTGCCAGCAGTTTACAGGGAACTAATGAAAAACTGTTTTTT
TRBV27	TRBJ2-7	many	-	CASSLSGSYEQYF	TGTGCCAGCAGTTTATCGGGGAGTTACGAGCAGTACTTC
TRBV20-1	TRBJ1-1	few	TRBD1	CSASDRGMNTEAFF	TGCAGTGCTTCCGACAGGGGGATGAACACTGAAGCTTTCTTT
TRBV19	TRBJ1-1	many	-	CASSPGWVGAFF	TGTGCCAGTAGCCCGGGGTGGGTGGGAGCTTTCTTT
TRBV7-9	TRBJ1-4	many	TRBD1	CASSSPGQGDEKLFF	TGTGCCAGCAGCTCGCCGGGACAGGGTGATGAAAAACTGTTTTTT
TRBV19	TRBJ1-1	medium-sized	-	CASILTSLGTEAFF	TGTGCCAGTATTTTGACGTCCCTGGGGACTGAAGCTTTCTTT
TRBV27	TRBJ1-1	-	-	CASSLRGSTEAFF	TGTGCCAGCAGTTTAAGGGGGAGCACTGAAGCTTTCTTT
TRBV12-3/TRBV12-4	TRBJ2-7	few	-	CASSLGSSYEQYF	TGTGCCAGCAGTTTGGGGAGCTCCTACGAGCAGTACTTC
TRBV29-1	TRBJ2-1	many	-	CSVPDRDLGYEQFF	TGCAGCGTTCCCGACAGGGACTTGGGTTATGAGCAGTTCTTC
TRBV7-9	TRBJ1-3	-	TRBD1	CASSPRTGYGNTIYF	TGTGCCAGCAGCCCTCGGACAGGGTACGGAAACACCATATATTTT
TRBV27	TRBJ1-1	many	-	CASSRGNTEAFF	TGTGCCAGCAGTCGCGGTAACACTGAAGCTTTCTTT
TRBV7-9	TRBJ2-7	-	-	CASSPNRPFDYEQYF	TGTGCCAGCAGCCCCAACAGGCCCTTTGACTACGAGCAGTACTTC
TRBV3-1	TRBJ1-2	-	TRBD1	CASSQDRGQGNYGYTF	TGTGCCAGCAGCCAAGATAGGGGACAGGGGAACTATGGCTACACCTTC
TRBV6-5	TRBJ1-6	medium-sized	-	CASSYGGVNSPLHF	TGTGCCAGCAGTTATGGAGGGGTTAATTCACCCCTCCACTTT
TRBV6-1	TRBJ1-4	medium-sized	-	CASRGLTGTNEKLFF	TGTGCCAGCCGGGGACTAACGGGGACTAATGAAAAACTGTTTTTT
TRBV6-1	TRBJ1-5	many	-	CASEVEGHQPQHF	TGTGCCAGCGAAGTGGAAGGTCATCAGCCCCAGCATTTT
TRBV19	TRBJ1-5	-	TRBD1	CASSRTGGNQPQHF	TGTGCCAGTAGTAGGACAGGGGGCAATCAGCCCCAGCATTTT
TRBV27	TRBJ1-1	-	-	CASSLRGINTEAFF	TGTGCCAGCAGTTTGAGGGGCATCAACACTGAAGCTTTCTTT
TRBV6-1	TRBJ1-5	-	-	CASSPWRNQPQHF	TGTGCCAGCAGCCCCTGGCGGAATCAGCCCCAGCATTTT
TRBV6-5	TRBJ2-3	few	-	CASSSGPPIVYTQYF	TGTGCCAGCAGCTCCGGGCCCCCAATTGTCTATACGCAGTATTTT
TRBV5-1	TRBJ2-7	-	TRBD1	CASRLGQGYEQYF	TGCGCCAGCAGGTTGGGACAGGGCTACGAGCAGTACTTC
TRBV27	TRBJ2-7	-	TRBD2	CASSTSGEYYEQYF	TGTGCCAGCTCTACTAGCGGGGAATACTACGAGCAGTACTTC
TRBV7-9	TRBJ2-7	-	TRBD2	CASSPGLAIDEQYF	TGTGCCAGCAGCCCGGGACTAGCGATCGACGAGCAGTACTTC
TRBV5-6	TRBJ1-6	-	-	CASSWAGDNSPLHF	TGTGCCAGCAGCTGGGCGGGGGATAATTCACCCCTCCACTTT
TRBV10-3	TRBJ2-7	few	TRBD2	CAIGTTITYEQYF	TGTGCCATCGGGACTACGATTACCTACGAGCAGTACTTC
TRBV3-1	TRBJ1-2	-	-	CASSQGLGGDHYGYTF	TGTGCCAGCAGCCAAGGGTTGGGGGGCGATCACTATGGCTACACCTTC